The rows below give T cell receptor beta chains drawn from one sample of a study of blood T cell repertoires in COVID-19. Here immunoSEQ multiplex PCR was the method, and the copy in TCRdb shows in-frame clones only, minus some. The sample has fewer than 500,000 clones, about 89% seen once. Sequenced sample: peripheral blood. These receptors came from a woman in her 30s with acute or convalescent COVID-19. CDR3s include the opening cysteine and the closing phenylalanine or tryptophan. The D gene is left open where the match is weak. Not all rows give a size; the values are once, few, many and, for expanded clones, a class.

clone size	J gene	V gene	D gene	CDR3 protein	CDR3 DNA
once	TRBJ1-1	TRBV28	TRBD1	CASSLDRGRRTGAEAFF	TGTGCCAGCAGTTTAGACAGGGGGCGTAGAACGGGAGCTGAAGCTTTCTTT
-	TRBJ2-1	TRBV5-1	-	CASSLSRGAFVSSYNEQFF	TGCGCCAGCAGCCTGTCCAGGGGAGCGTTTGTGTCTTCCTACAATGAGCAGTTCTTC
few	TRBJ1-5	TRBV10-2	TRBD1	CASSEGQGLVGNQPQHF	TGCGCCAGCAGTGAGGGACAGGGTCTAGTAGGCAATCAGCCCCAGCATTTT
-	TRBJ1-1	TRBV4-1	-	CASSQGQLNTEAFF	TGCGCCAGCAGCCAAGGACAGCTGAACACTGAAGCTTTCTTT
-	TRBJ2-1	TRBV24-1	-	CATSDLLNEQFF	TGTGCCACCAGTGATTTGCTCAATGAGCAGTTCTTC
-	TRBJ2-7	TRBV29-1	-	CSGTTGTEQYF	TGCAGCGGTACTACAGGGACCGAGCAGTACTTC
-	TRBJ2-1	TRBV5-5	TRBD2	CASSLTGTSGYNEQFF	TGTGCCAGCAGCTTAACCGGGACTAGCGGATACAATGAGCAGTTCTTC
-	TRBJ1-1	TRBV5-6	-	CASSLVRTEAFF	TGTGCCAGCAGCTTGGTTCGCACTGAAGCTTTCTTT
-	TRBJ1-1	TRBV2	TRBD1	CASTKGGANTEAFF	TGTGCCAGCACCAAAGGGGGCGCGAACACTGAAGCTTTCTTT
once	TRBJ2-1	TRBV4-1	TRBD1	CASSQGQGIINEQFF	TGCGCCAGCAGCCAAGGACAGGGTATCATCAATGAGCAGTTCTTC
-	TRBJ2-1	TRBV5-1	-	CASSLGGDEQFF	TGCGCCAGCAGCTTGGGCGGGGATGAGCAGTTCTTC
-	TRBJ1-6	TRBV4-2	-	CASTQEGTYNSPLHF	TGTGCCAGCACCCAGGAGGGCACCTATAATTCACCCCTCCACTTT
-	TRBJ1-3	TRBV7-2	-	CASSLGGGSGNTIYF	TGTGCCAGCAGCTTAGGAGGCGGCTCTGGAAACACCATATATTTT
-	TRBJ1-5	TRBV5-1	-	CASSLAGQLNQPQHF	TGCGCCAGCAGCTTGGCAGGGCAGCTCAATCAGCCCCAGCATTTT
-	TRBJ1-1	TRBV4-2	-	CASSYTLNTEAFF	TGTGCCAGCAGTTACACGTTGAACACTGAAGCTTTCTTT
-	TRBJ1-4	TRBV5-3	TRBD1	CARSLNTGGLTTNEKLFF	TGTGCCAGAAGCCTAAACACAGGGGGCTTAACGACTAATGAAAAACTGTTTTTT
-	TRBJ2-5	TRBV10-3	TRBD1	CAISVDRVETQYF	TGTGCCATCAGTGTTGACAGGGTGGAGACCCAGTACTTC
-	TRBJ2-7	TRBV2	TRBD1	CASTLTGSLYEQYF	TGTGCCAGCACCCTGACAGGGTCTCTCTACGAGCAGTACTTC
-	TRBJ2-1	TRBV19	TRBD2	CASSIGSGGITSYNEQFF	TGTGCCAGTAGTATAGGATCCGGGGGGATTACCTCCTACAATGAGCAGTTCTTC
-	TRBJ2-1	TRBV19	-	CASRGALNEQFF	TGTGCCAGTAGGGGGGCTTTAAATGAGCAGTTCTTC
-	TRBJ2-1	TRBV2	TRBD2	CASSEEAGGRNEQFF	TGTGCCAGCAGTGAAGAAGCGGGGGGGCGCAATGAGCAGTTCTTC
-	TRBJ2-2	TRBV2	TRBD1	CASSADRGYGTGELFF	TGTGCCAGCAGTGCTGACAGGGGGTACGGCACCGGGGAGCTGTTTTTT
-	TRBJ1-1	TRBV9	TRBD1	CASSVDRGEAFF	TGTGCCAGCAGCGTAGACAGGGGTGAAGCTTTCTTT
-	TRBJ2-3	TRBV30	TRBD1	CAWSLVGQGDTQYF	TGTGCCTGGAGCCTGGTGGGACAGGGGGATACGCAGTATTTT
-	TRBJ2-2	TRBV6-4	TRBD2	CASSDSQSGGAAGELFF	TGTGCCAGCAGTGACTCCCAAAGCGGGGGGGCCGCCGGGGAGCTGTTTTTT
few	TRBJ1-1	TRBV2	-	CASSRALSTGGNTEAFF	TGTGCCAGCAGTAGAGCCCTCTCGACAGGAGGGAACACTGAAGCTTTCTTT
once	TRBJ2-7	TRBV3-1/TRBV3-2	TRBD1	CASSPSPGQGASHYYEQYF	TGTGCCAGCAGCCCCTCACCGGGACAGGGGGCTTCACATTACTACGAGCAGTACTTC
-	TRBJ1-5	TRBV4-1	-	CASRKTTGHSQPQHF	TGCGCCAGCAGGAAAACTACAGGGCACAGTCAGCCCCAGCATTTT
once	TRBJ1-2	TRBV12-5	TRBD1	CASGLVVGTGAFYGYTF	TGTGCTAGTGGTTTGGTAGTGGGGACAGGCGCCTTCTATGGCTACACCTTC
-	TRBJ1-2	TRBV7-9	-	CASSGRNREVYGYTF	TGTGCCAGCAGCGGCAGGAATCGGGAAGTCTATGGCTACACCTTC
-	TRBJ1-3	TRBV15	TRBD1	CATSSGPGTGSGNTIYF	TGTGCCACCAGCAGCGGGCCGGGGACAGGCTCTGGAAACACCATATATTTT
-	TRBJ1-2	TRBV28	-	CASGGTILNYGYTF	TGTGCCAGCGGAGGGACGATACTTAACTATGGCTACACCTTC
-	TRBJ1-1	TRBV2	TRBD1	CASTRQGNTEAFF	TGTGCCAGCACGCGACAGGGGAACACTGAAGCTTTCTTT